The following is a T cell receptor (beta chain) sequence with its context. Its cognate antigen is unknown. The CDR3 covers 14 residues. Trimming shortened V by 5 bases and J by 7 bases, and 17 bases separated the two germline ends. Looked up from germline, CDR1 is SNHLY and CDR2 is FYNNEI. The entry originates in a study of T cell responses to AZD1222 COVID-19 vaccine. Study results and limitations: Breadth and depth of Spike-specific TCRs rose after two AZD1222 doses. Unmutated regions of variants are reportedly targeted by nearly half of spike-specific TCRs.

Profiling relied on immunoSEQ multiplex PCR, and the TCRdb table lists in-frame clones only, not all of them. The sample includes 89,000 or so clones, under 95% seen only once; the top ten take 11%. The rearrangement uses TRBV2 and TRBJ1-2; D is unclear. The TCR comes from an adult who received the AZD1222 COVID-19 vaccine. This specimen was peripheral blood, taken 28 days after the second AZD1222 dose. The CDR3 nucleotides read TGTGCCAGCAGTCAGGAGAATGGGAATCCTGGCTACACCTTC. This translates into CASSQENGNPGYTF.